This T cell receptor beta chain emerged from a study of shared clonotypes between healthy human individuals. Repertoires were generated with immunoSEQ multiplex PCR, while TCRdb's copy carries only in-frame clones and drops some. Of around 1,900,000 clones listed, roughly 95% are singletons. As concerns this clone: Its specificity is not known. This CDR3 is also generated by other DNA sequences in the sample.

Study results and limitations: With four donors compared, 4.5% to 6.5% of naive CD4 clonotypes were shared. Sampling used blood alone; tissue repertoires probably differ.

It was CD45RO-negative cells, positively selected for CCR7, that made up naive CD8 cells, with terminally differentiated effector memory CD45RA+ cells excluded. CDR3 size: 14 residues. Trimming left V 1 base short and J 3 bases short, with 9 bases between. The germline V gene has CDR1 SGHVS and CDR2 FQNEAQ. The sequenced sample was naive CD8+ T cells from PBMCs. The clonotype originates from a man in his late teens or twenties in good health. Some clones in this sample may be carry-over from other donors' samples. The V and J genes are TRBV7-8 and TRBJ1-2, with D perhaps TRBD1 (6 bases). Here the CDR3 DNA reads TGTGCCAGCAGCTTAGGCAGGGGCGACTATGGCTACACCTTC. Translating it yields CASSLGRGDYGYTF.